What follows describes a single T cell receptor (beta chain). Its antigen remains unknown. At one end the junction does not follow the germline gene, possibly because of a read error. The data stem from a study of response to subunit inactivated influenza vaccine. TCRdb ran MiXCR on the RT-PCR reads and lists one entry per CDR3 protein. The data hold approximately 310,000 distinct CDR3 sequences, with around a fifth observed a single time. Whole-study findings and limits: Each seasonal influenza vaccination recruits few new T cells, the authors suggested.

The CDR3 sequence is 15 residues long. The germline CDR1 and CDR2 sequences are SEHNR and FQNEAQ (reference sequence). The rearrangement links TRBV7-9 to TRBJ1-6; D remains unclear. This TCR was recovered from a man in his fifties or sixties who received an inactivated influenza vaccine. Sequenced here: PBMCs from blood, sampled 21 months after vaccination. The CDR3 DNA sequence: TGTGCCAGCAGCCATTCTCGGGAAGCTAATTCACTCCTCCACTTT. Protein product: CASSHSREANSLLHF.